The sequence of this TCR beta chain was determined in a study of beta chain features in type 1 diabetes. Overall study findings and caveats: For Type 1 diabetes patients, all four CD4+ subsets carried TCRB CDR3s that were moderately but significantly shorter. Within patients, naive, central memory and Treg TCRB repertoires seemed more similar than within healthy donors.

Populations obtained by sorting all exceeded 98% purity. Only a few counts were recorded for this clone. Its target is unknown. Isolated RNA was reverse transcribed in full, so expressed TCRB transcripts were sequenced. The data were produced by immunoSEQ multiplex PCR, yet TCRdb's version contains in-frame clones alone and is incomplete. The data hold fewer than 900,000 clones, with about 17% observed a single time. V shed 1 base and J shed 2 bases, with 8 bases lying between them. The CDR3 is 15 amino acids. Germline V CDR1 and CDR2: SNHLY, FYNNEI. Sequencing input: naive CD4+ T cells from blood. The receptor was isolated from a woman younger than 35 in good health. The rearrangement uses TRBV2 and TRBJ2-2; maybe TRBD1 (5 bases). For the CDR3, the DNA is TGTGCCAGCAGTGAAGAGGGGCTTAACACCGGGGAGCTGTTTTTT. It is translated as CASSEEGLNTGELFF.